A single sample is the source of the 15 T cell receptor beta chains below, sequenced in a study of OX40 agonist ivuxolimab in advanced cancers. This table comes from immunoSEQ multiplex PCR, and its TCRdb copy is limited to in-frame clones, with some not included. The data hold roughly 70,000 clones, with approximately 84% observed a single time. Specimen: CD4+ or CD8+ T cells sorted from blood, collected in a trial of the OX40 agonist ivuxolimab. The receptors here all came from an adult with an advanced solid tumor such as melanoma, head and neck, liver or kidney cancer.

The V call is TRBV5-4, the J call TRBJ2-7; 8 bases agree with TRBD1. The CDR3 consists of 17 residues. Germline loops: CDR1 SGHNT, CDR2 YYREEE (reference sequence). The V gene end was trimmed by 0 bases and the J gene end by 3 bases; junction bases not matched to a gene: 11. The CDR3 DNA is TGTGCCAGCAGCTTGGCCTTGGGGCAGGGGGCTGTCTACGAGCAGTACTTC. The encoded protein is CASSLALGQGAVYEQYF.

The chain has TRBV11-3 and TRBJ2-5; 12 positions match TRBD2. This CDR3 has 16 amino acids. The trim removed 5 bases at V and 5 bases at J, leaving 9 bases unmatched. The germline CDR1 and CDR2 sequences are SGHNT and YENEEA. CDR3 in DNA: TGTGCCAGCAGCCTTCTAGCGGGAGGGCCCGGGGAGACCCAGTACTTC. Translating gives CASSLLAGGPGETQYF.

A remark on this clone: This CDR3 is also generated by other DNA sequences in the sample. V is TRBV9 and J is TRBJ2-6; D uncertain. Germline values: CDR1 SGDLS, CDR2 YYNGEE. V dropped 1 base and J dropped 0 bases, with 5 bases sitting between them. The CDR3 is 15 residues long. CDR3 sequence (DNA): TGTGCCAGCAGCGTAACCGGCTCTGGGGCCAACGTCCTGACTTTC. It encodes CASSVTGSGANVLTF.

The chain is built from TRBV21-1 and TRBJ2-5; the table's D call of TRBD2 was not tested on the DNA. TRBV21-1 is given as a pseudogene. The CDR3 runs to 14 residues. DNA for the CDR3: TGTGCCAGCAGCTCTAGAAAGTCTCAAGAGACCCAGTACTTC. Translated, it gives CASSSRKSQETQYF.

This clone appeared a single time. The chain is built from TRBV19 and TRBJ1-3; no clear D. The CDR3 totals 11 residues. Germline lookup yields CDR1 LNHDA and CDR2 SQIVND (reference sequence). Deletions cut 7 bases from V and 0 bases from J, with 1 base between. The CDR3 region has the DNA TGTGCCAGTAACTCTGGAAACACCATATATTTT. Its protein product is CASNSGNTIYF. Combining the CDR3 with reference TRBV19 and TRBJ1-3 gives the whole variable domain DGGITQSPKYLFRKEGQNVTLSCEQNLNHDAMYWYRQDPGQGLRLIYYSQIVNDFQKGDIAEGYSVSREKKESFPLTVTSAQKNPTAFYLCASNSGNTIYFGEGSWLTVV.

This clone is a singleton in its sample. This sequence joins TRBV4-1 and TRBJ1-1; the D is unclear. V lost 4 bases and J 5 bases, leaving 11 bases between the germline ends. The CDR3 consists of 13 residues. Germline CDR1 reads MGHRA; CDR2 reads YSYEKL. The CDR3 DNA sequence: TGCGCCAGCAGCCTCCTCGGGGTTACTGAAGCTTTCTTT. Translated: CASSLLGVTEAFF.

The chain couples TRBV6-5 to TRBJ2-5; D may match TRBD1 or TRBD2 (5 bases each). The V gene lost 0 bases and the J gene lost 5 bases, with 10 bases spanning the gap. Germline V gene sequence: CDR1 MNHEY, CDR2 SVGAGI. There are 14 residues in the CDR3. In DNA, the CDR3 is TGTGCCAGCAGTTACTCGGGGGTTGGCGAGACCCAGTACTTC. Amino acids: CASSYSGVGETQYF.

V usage is TRBV15 and J usage is TRBJ2-7, with 10 nucleotides matching TRBD1. Per the germline V gene, CDR1 is LNHNV and CDR2 is YYDKDF (reference sequence). This CDR3 is 13 amino acids long. J was trimmed by 7 bases and V by 6 bases; bases with no gene match: 6. As DNA, the CDR3 is TGTGCCACCAGTCAGAGGACAGGGGGTGAGCAGTACTTC. Residues: CATSQRTGGEQYF.

The V gene is TRBV5-4, the J gene TRBJ2-3; 11 nucleotides line up with TRBD2. CDR3 length equals 17 residues. Losses at the gene ends were 6 bases for V and 0 bases for J; bases not matched to a gene: 9. Germline CDR1 reads SGHNT; CDR2 reads YYREEE (reference sequence). CDR3 bases: TGTGCCAGCACCCTTTGGGGACTAGCGGCTAGCACAGATACGCAGTATTTT. Protein product: CASTLWGLAASTDTQYF.

The genes are TRBV7-2 and TRBJ2-5; the D gene is possibly TRBD2 (7 bases). The ends were cut back, 5 bases at V and 4 bases at J, with 14 bases in the middle. In germline, CDR1 is SGHTA, CDR2 FQGNSA. CDR3 length equals 14 residues. CDR3 residues: CASSPRGGGETQYF. The CDR3 DNA reads as TGTGCCAGCAGCCCACGAGGGGGGGGAGAGACCCAGTACTTC.

This clone was seen more than once but under ten times. This sequence joins TRBV4-1 and TRBJ2-5; no definite D call. This CDR3 has 15 residues. With 1 base removed from V and 9 bases from J, the gap between germline ends came to 18 bases. Per the germline V gene, CDR1 is MGHRA and CDR2 is YSYEKL. CDR3 amino acids: CASSQGRLLGGAQYF. The CDR3 DNA reads TGCGCCAGCAGCCAAGGCAGGCTTCTAGGTGGGGCCCAGTACTTC.

This clone was counted between two and nine times. This chain uses TRBV11-2 with TRBJ1-5; D is possibly TRBD1 (5 bases). Germline lookup yields CDR1 SGHAT and CDR2 FQNNGV. V was cut by 5 bases and J by 4 bases, with 12 bases left in between. This CDR3 comprises 14 residues. Here the CDR3 DNA reads TGTGCCAGCAGCCCGGGGCGGGTTAATCAGCCCCAGCATTTT. Encoded protein: CASSPGRVNQPQHF.

The J gene is TRBJ2-7, the V gene TRBV18, with D possibly matching TRBD1 (6 bases). The germline CDR1 and CDR2 sequences are KGHSH and LQKENI. With 3 bases removed from V and 3 bases from J, the gap between germline ends came to 15 bases. This CDR3 region has 15 residues. The CDR3 bases are TGTGCCAGCTCACCGCTCCCGGGACACAACTACGAGCAGTACTTC. Amino acids: CASSPLPGHNYEQYF.

The rearrangement joins TRBV18 to TRBJ2-3; 10 bases agree with TRBD2. Per germline, CDR1 KGHSH and CDR2 LQKENI. The CDR3 is 15 residues long. The trim removed 2 bases at V and 3 bases at J, leaving 2 bases unmatched. The CDR3 bases are TGTGCCAGCTCACCAGGACTAGCGGAGACAGATACGCAGTATTTT. It is translated as CASSPGLAETDTQYF.

The rearrangement uses TRBV27 and TRBJ2-1; D is unclear. CDR3 length: 17 amino acids. The V gene lost 5 bases and the J gene lost 6 bases, with 23 bases spanning the gap. Germline V gene data show CDR1 as MNHEY and CDR2 as SMNVEV (reference sequence). In nucleotides, the CDR3 is TGTGCCAGCAGTCCACTTTATGAGACAAGGAAGGGCAATGAGCAGTTCTTC. Encoded protein: CASSPLYETRKGNEQFF.